This passage covers 27 T cell receptor beta chains from one sample sequenced in a study of blood T cells in healthy people across ages (dated by TCRdb to about 2015). The library relied on 5' RACE. Sequencing took place on an Illumina HiSeq 2500. A second PCR of about 6 to 11 cycles was run with a J-beta primer mix and a sample-barcoded 5' primer. TCRdb reworked the public reads: Q25 trimming with fastp, MiXCR clone assembly, productive beta chains retained. Rows with one shared CDR3 protein collapse into an entry with the most common genes and DNA. This sample comprises about 640,000 distinct CDR3 sequences, about 54% of them detected only once. Of the sample, around 37% falls within the top ten clones. The sequencing input was blood. The receptors stem from a man aged 55 to 70 in good health.

The chain couples TRBV5-1 to TRBJ2-5, with D perhaps TRBD1 (6 bases). CDR3 size: 15 residues. The V end lost 4 bases, the J end lost 2 bases, and 15 bases lay between the germline ends. Germline lookup yields CDR1 SGHRS and CDR2 YFSETQ. The CDR3 sequence is CASSTQGMGQETQYF. As DNA, the CDR3 is TGCGCCAGCAGCACACAGGGTATGGGGCAAGAGACCCAGTACTTC.

CDR3 residues: CSVAGGTGANVLTF. CDR3 sequence (DNA): TGCAGCGTTGCAGGGGGCACTGGGGCCAACGTCCTGACTTTC. The chain employs TRBV29-1 and TRBJ2-6; the match to TRBD1 covers 8 bases. The CDR3 runs 14 residues. CDR1 is SQVTM and CDR2 is ANQGSEA in the germline V gene. The J segment lost 2 bases and the V segment lost 4 bases, leaving 1 base of the junction unmatched.

This clonotype has a handful of counts. The chain is built from TRBV4-1 and TRBJ1-1; 8 positions agree with TRBD1. In germline, CDR1 is MGHRA, CDR2 YSYEKL. The junction had 1 base not matched to a gene; V was cut back by 1 base and J by 0 bases. The CDR3 has 15 residues. The CDR3 is CASSQADRVNTEAFF. For the CDR3, the DNA is TGCGCCAGCAGCCAAGCGGACAGGGTGAACACTGAAGCTTTCTTT.

This clonotype was seen only a few times. V and J are TRBV24-1 and TRBJ2-1; TRBD2 matches at 7 bases. The junction had 10 bases not matched to a gene; V was cut back by 4 bases and J by 5 bases. The CDR3 is 16 amino acids. Looked up from germline, CDR1 is KGHDR and CDR2 is SFDVKD. The DNA for the CDR3 is TGTGCCACCAGTGACGGGGGACGAGCGGGGAACAATGAGCAGTTCTTC. Translated, it gives CATSDGGRAGNNEQFF.

A remark on this clonotype: A junction boundary mismatches the germline segment, possibly from a read error. This chain links TRBV20-1 with TRBJ2-3, with 8 bases that match TRBD1. In germline, CDR1 is DFQATT, CDR2 SNEGSKA (reference sequence). This CDR3 has 16 residues. The CDR3 DNA follows: TGCAGTGCTCCTTTGGCAGGGGGCAAAATCACAGGTACGCAGTATTTT. Amino acids: CSAPLAGGKITGTQYF.

This clonotype was seen more than once but under ten times. The chain links TRBV29-1 to TRBJ2-5; 7 bases agree with TRBD1. This CDR3 region has 13 residues. Germline V lookup: CDR1 SQVTM, CDR2 ANQGSEA. The trim removed 4 bases at V and 5 bases at J, leaving 7 bases unmatched. This CDR3 reads CSVAGQNGETQYF. The CDR3 DNA follows: TGCAGCGTTGCGGGACAGAACGGGGAGACCCAGTACTTC.

The chain has TRBV3-1 and TRBJ1-2, with no clear D. Trimming left V 4 bases short and J 7 bases short, with 16 bases between. Germline CDR1 and CDR2: LGHDT and YNNKEL (reference sequence). The CDR3 sequence is 14 residues long. CDR3 DNA sequence: TGTGCCAGCAGCCCCAAGGAATATTTCGGTGGCTACACCTTC. Its protein product is CASSPKEYFGGYTF.

Only a few counts were recorded for this clonotype. The V and J genes are TRBV28 and TRBJ2-5; D remains unclear. The V gene lost 3 bases and the J gene lost 4 bases, with 15 bases spanning the gap. The CDR3 has 15 amino acids. CDR1 MDHEN and CDR2 SYDVKM come from the germline V gene. The CDR3 region has the DNA TGTGCCAGCAGTTTGCGCGAAGGGCTGCGAGAGACCCAGTACTTC. Amino acid sequence: CASSLREGLRETQYF.

The chain carries TRBV20-1 and TRBJ2-7, with D perhaps matching TRBD1 (7 bases). CDR3 size: 13 residues. Germline CDR1 DFQATT, CDR2 SNEGSKA (reference sequence). Trimming removed 7 bases at V and 1 base at J, with 14 bases between. This CDR3 reads CSVQGGGSYEQYF. DNA of the CDR3: TGCAGTGTGCAGGGGGGCGGTTCCTACGAGCAGTACTTC.

The table lists this clonotype with a count of one. The chain joins TRBV7-2 to TRBJ2-2; D possibly corresponds to TRBD2 (6 bases). The V gene lost 5 bases and the J gene lost 4 bases, with 17 bases spanning the gap. This CDR3 has 16 residues. Germline V CDR1 and CDR2: SGHTA, FQGNSA. The CDR3 bases are TGTGCCAGCAGCAGAAGGACTACCTGGGGCACCGGGGAGCTGTTTTTT. Translated, it gives CASSRRTTWGTGELFF.

This clonotype was counted only a few times. This chain links TRBV11-2 with TRBJ2-7, with D perhaps TRBD2 (5 bases). The V end was cut by 1 base, the J end by 3 bases, with 10 bases between. The CDR3 totals 14 residues. Per germline, CDR1 SGHAT and CDR2 FQNNGV. The CDR3 reads CASSLAPRVYEQYF. CDR3 sequence (DNA): TGTGCCAGCAGCTTAGCCCCGCGGGTCTACGAGCAGTACTTC.

This clonotype came up many times. The chain recombines TRBV29-1 with TRBJ2-7; perhaps TRBD2 as D (6 bases). This CDR3 contains 13 residues. The V gene lost 3 bases and the J gene lost 1 base, with 10 bases spanning the gap. Per germline, CDR1 SQVTM and CDR2 ANQGSEA. This chain's CDR3 is CSVESSASYEQYF. CDR3 DNA sequence: TGCAGCGTTGAGTCTAGCGCGTCCTACGAGCAGTACTTC.

This clonotype turned up a few times. The chain uses TRBV6-6 and TRBJ2-5; D is uncertain. Deletions cut 0 bases from V and 5 bases from J, with 10 bases between. This CDR3 region has 14 residues. In germline, CDR1 is MNHNY, CDR2 SVGAGI (reference sequence). CDR3 DNA: TGTGCCAGCAGTTACTCACCCCGTCCGGAGACCCAGTACTTC. As protein: CASSYSPRPETQYF.

The chain employs TRBV20-1 and TRBJ2-5, with 10 positions matching TRBD2. Trimming at V came to 0 bases and at J to 2 bases, leaving 3 bases not matched to a gene. The germline gives CDR1 DFQATT, CDR2 SNEGSKA (reference sequence). CDR3 length: 15 amino acids. CDR3 loop: CSARDPAGGQETQYF. CDR3 DNA sequence: TGCAGTGCTAGAGATCCAGCGGGGGGGCAAGAGACCCAGTACTTC.

The DNA for the CDR3 is TGCGCCAGCAGCCGAGCGGGGACAGGGGACTTCACTGAGCAGTTCTTC. Protein sequence: CASSRAGTGDFTEQFF. The gene calls are TRBV4-1 and TRBJ2-1; 10 bases agree with TRBD1. The V gene end was trimmed by 4 bases and the J gene end by 9 bases; junction bases not matched to a gene: 12. Per germline, CDR1 MGHRA and CDR2 YSYEKL. The CDR3 has 16 residues.

This chain joins TRBV7-9 and TRBJ2-1, with 8 bases lining up with TRBD1. The CDR3 has 15 residues. The V gene end was trimmed by 4 bases and the J gene end by 3 bases; junction bases not matched to a gene: 5. Germline V lookup: CDR1 SEHNR, CDR2 FQNEAQ (reference sequence). CDR3 sequence: CASSYHGTGYNEQFF. The DNA for the CDR3 is TGTGCCAGCAGCTATCATGGGACAGGCTACAATGAGCAGTTCTTC.

The chain employs TRBV9 and TRBJ2-4; TRBD2 is a possible D gene (5 bases). The V gene lost 0 bases and the J gene lost 3 bases, with 10 bases spanning the gap. There are 15 residues in the CDR3. Germline CDR1 SGDLS, CDR2 YYNGEE. CDR3 DNA sequence: TGTGCCAGCAGCGTAGCTCCGGGGTACAAAAACATTCAGTACTTC. Translated: CASSVAPGYKNIQYF. The full variable domain, rest sourced from reference TRBV9 and TRBJ2-4, is DSGVTQTPKHLITATGQRVTLRCSPRSGDLSVYWYQQSLDQGLQFLIQYYNGEERAKGNILERFSAQQFPDLHSELNLSSLELGDSALYFCASSVAPGYKNIQYFGAGTRLSVL.

The rearrangement joins TRBV20-1 to TRBJ1-1; possibly TRBD1 for D (6 bases). CDR3 length equals 14 residues. Trimming took 0 bases from V and 6 from J, leaving 14 bases between them. CDR1 is DFQATT, CDR2 SNEGSKA, per germline (reference sequence). The CDR3 sequence is CSARDLRGVPEAFF. CDR3 DNA: TGCAGTGCTAGAGATCTGAGGGGGGTTCCTGAAGCTTTCTTT.

The J gene is TRBJ2-5, the V gene TRBV7-9, with D possibly being TRBD2 (5 bases). This CDR3 has 15 residues. Per germline, CDR1 SEHNR and CDR2 FQNEAQ (reference sequence). V was trimmed by 5 bases and J by 1 base, leaving 14 bases between them. CDR3 DNA sequence: TGTGCCAGCAGCATACCTGGACGGGGCCAAGAGACCCAGTACTTC. As protein: CASSIPGRGQETQYF. The full variable domain, completed using reference TRBV7-9 and TRBJ2-5, is DTGVSQNPRHKITKRGQNVTFRCDPISEHNRLYWYRQTLGQGPEFLTYFQNEAQLEKSRLLSDRFSAERPKGSFSTLEIQRTEQGDSAMYLCASSIPGRGQETQYFGPGTRLLVL.

The chain uses TRBV20-1 and TRBJ2-7, with D tentatively TRBD2 (6 bases). Matching the DNA end better, TRBJ2-5 makes the J call doubtful. Germline lookup yields CDR1 DFQATT and CDR2 SNEGSKA (reference sequence). The CDR3 consists of 14 residues. The CDR3 protein is CSAALEGRWETQYF. The CDR3 coding sequence is TGCAGTGCTGCTCTGGAGGGGCGGTGGGAGACCCAGTACTTC.

In this sample, this clonotype turned up many times. The chain carries TRBV20-1 and TRBJ1-2; TRBD1 matches at 9 bases. CDR1 and CDR2 (germline): DFQATT, SNEGSKA (reference sequence). J lost 1 base, V lost 5 bases, and 5 bases had no gene match. The CDR3 totals 14 residues. The CDR3 coding sequence is TGCAGTGCTGATCAGGGACAGGGTAACTATGGCTACACCTTC. As protein: CSADQGQGNYGYTF.

The V and J genes are TRBV29-1 and TRBJ1-5; D is uncertain. In germline, CDR1 is SQVTM, CDR2 ANQGSEA. Trimming left V 4 bases short and J 3 bases short, with 7 bases between. The CDR3 loop spans 12 amino acids. Written as DNA, the CDR3 is TGCAGCGTTGGGCAGTTCAATCAGCCCCAGCATTTT. Residues: CSVGQFNQPQHF.

The table lists this clonotype with a few counts. This chain uses TRBV7-9 with TRBJ2-1; TRBD2 matches at 9 bases. This CDR3 is built from 19 residues. Germline V gene data show CDR1 as SEHNR and CDR2 as FQNEAQ (reference sequence). The V gene end was trimmed by 7 bases and the J gene end by 12 bases; junction bases not matched to a gene: 28. CDR3: CASIPPGQRSLAGPYGQFF. As DNA, the CDR3 is TGTGCCAGCATCCCGCCGGGACAGCGGAGTCTAGCGGGACCCTATGGGCAGTTCTTC.

To note about this clonotype: The junction differs from germline at one of its ends, possibly a read error. The V and J genes are TRBV3-1 and TRBJ1-4; a weak D match, TRBD1 (6 bases). CDR1 is LGHDT, CDR2 YNNKEL, per germline (reference sequence). This CDR3 spans 16 amino acids. The CDR3 bases are TGTGCCAGCAGCCAAGATCCGGCTGGGACAAATGAGAAACTGTTTTTT. This sequence encodes CASSQDPAGTNEKLFF.

The chain employs TRBV4-1 and TRBJ2-7, with 7 bases identical to TRBD2. The length of the CDR3 is 16 residues. V lost 4 bases to trimming and J lost 4 bases; unmatched junction nucleotides: 13. Germline V CDR1 and CDR2: MGHRA, YSYEKL. CDR3 in amino acids: CASSRPSGPNAYEQYF. The CDR3 DNA reads TGCGCCAGCAGCCGACCTAGCGGACCGAATGCTTACGAGCAGTACTTC.

The genes are TRBV6-6 and TRBJ2-7; the match to TRBD1 covers 7 bases. The CDR3 loop spans 15 amino acids. Germline CDR1 MNHNY, CDR2 SVGAGI (reference sequence). With V trimmed by 4 bases and J by 0 bases, 6 bases remained unmatched. The CDR3 DNA sequence: TGTGCCAGCAGTTGGCCCCGGACAGGCTCCTACGAGCAGTACTTC. It translates to CASSWPRTGSYEQYF.

Many counts were recorded for this clonotype. V usage is TRBV10-1 and J usage is TRBJ2-1, with 10 bases fitting TRBD2. Germline CDR1 is WNHNN and CDR2 is SYGVQD (reference sequence). With V trimmed by 8 bases and J by 5 bases, 6 bases remained unmatched. The CDR3 has 14 amino acids. This chain's CDR3 is CASSSGGEDNEQFF. The CDR3 DNA follows: TGCGCCAGCTCTAGCGGGGGCGAGGACAATGAGCAGTTCTTC.